These 28 T cell receptor beta chains were sequenced from one sample in a study of tissue T cells after allogeneic stem cell transplantation. Repertoires were generated with immunoSEQ multiplex PCR, while TCRdb's copy carries only in-frame clones and drops some. The repertoire holds several thousand clones, with 40% to 60% as singletons. The time point here: mouse harvest day 7 after allogeneic transplant. Each mouse received 10^7 T-cell-depleted marrow cells plus 10^6 splenic CD5+ T cells by tail vein. Sequenced material: lymph node tissue. These receptors were collected from a female BALB/c mouse given C57BL/6 T cells with graft-versus-host disease after an allogeneic hematopoietic cell transplant.

Worth noting for this clone: Here the gene names and germline are mouse. The CDR3 is cut off 1 residue early in the read; its end comes from the germline J gene. The rearrangement links TRBV16 to TRBJ2-3; D not resolved. CDR3 length: 11 amino acids. Germline V gene data show CDR1 as SGHSA and CDR2 as FRNQAP. Trimming took off 3 bases at V and 5 bases at J, with 3 bases between the two ends. The covered CDR3 bases are TGTGCAAGCAGCTTGGGAGAAACGCTGTAT. It translates to CASSLGETLY. The complete CDR3 sequence is CASSLGETLYF.

As concerns this clone: Germline and genes here are mouse. The read terminates 1 residue ahead of where the CDR3 ends, so the germline J gene completes it. The gene calls are TRBV20 and TRBJ1-1; D call uncertain. Germline V CDR1 and CDR2: GFQATS, STVNSAI. V was shortened by 0 bases and J by 9 bases, with 2 bases between the two germline ends. This CDR3 is built from 9 residues. The CDR3: CGARDKVFF. The sequenced CDR3 bases are TGTGGTGCTAGGGACAAAGTCTTC.

This clone was observed a few times. Mouse gene names and germline throughout. The read ends 1 residue before the CDR3 terminus; that terminus is restored from the germline J gene. The gene calls are TRBV26 and TRBJ2-7, with D perhaps matching TRBD2 (6 bases). The germline V gene encodes CDR1 KGHPV and CDR2 FQNQEV (reference sequence). CDR3 length: 14 amino acids. V was cut by 1 base and J by 0 bases, with 7 bases left in between. The CDR3 bases that were read are TGTGCCAGCAGTCTGTGGGGGGACTCCTATGAACAGTAC. It translates to CASSLWGDSYEQY. The full-length CDR3 reads as CASSLWGDSYEQYF. The full variable domain, its missing parts supplied by reference TRBV26 and TRBJ2-7, is NSKVIQTPRYLVKGQGQKAKMRCIPEKGHPVVFWYQQNKNNEFKFLINFQNQEVLQQIDMTEKRFSAECPSNSPCSLEIQSSEAGDSALYLCASSLWGDSYEQYFGPGTRLTVL.

This clone was seen only a few times. Gene labels here are mouse ones. Sequencing ends 1 residue short of the CDR3 end; the germline J gene provides the rest. V is TRBV26 and J is TRBJ1-3, with D maybe TRBD1 (6 bases). CDR3 size: 14 residues. Trimming pared 3 bases from V and 0 bases from J, leaving 6 bases between. Germline CDR1 and CDR2: KGHPV and FQNQEV (reference sequence). CDR3 DNA, as far as it was read: TGTGCCAGCAGTCTACAGGGTTCTGGAAATACGCTCTAT. Amino acids: CASSLQGSGNTLY. The entire CDR3 sequence reads CASSLQGSGNTLYF.

Concerning this clone itself: Gene names are the mouse ones. The read gets to within 1 residue of the CDR3 end, and the germline J gene fills in the rest. The rearrangement uses TRBV16 and TRBJ2-5; TRBD2 is a possible D gene (6 bases). V shed 4 bases and J shed 2 bases, with 10 bases lying between them. Looked up from germline, CDR1 is SGHSA and CDR2 is FRNQAP. The CDR3 consists of 14 residues. The CDR3 protein is CASSSSGVQDTQYF. Partial CDR3 DNA: TGTGCAAGCAGCTCCTCTGGGGTCCAAGACACCCAGTAC.

To note about this clone: Genes here carry mouse names. The sequenced fragment ends 1 residue before the CDR3 boundary, so the rest is inferred from the germline J gene. The V and J genes are TRBV24 and TRBJ2-7; 11 bases are a match to TRBD2. This CDR3 has 14 residues. Per germline, CDR1 KGHTA and CDR2 FRNEEI. J gave up 4 bases and V 6 bases, and 5 bases lay outside the gene matches. CDR3: CASSLRDWGYEQYF. The CDR3 DNA, read in part, is TGTGCCAGCAGCCTCCGGGACTGGGGGTATGAACAGTAC.

The sample holds a few counts of this clone. Genes here carry mouse names. The read gets to within 1 residue of the CDR3 end, and the germline J gene fills in the rest. The chain couples TRBV1 to TRBJ2-7; 10 bases align to TRBD1. V lost 3 bases, J lost 6 bases, and 5 bases stayed unmatched. The length of the CDR3 is 14 residues. CDR1 and CDR2 from the germline V gene are NSQYPW and LRSPGD (reference sequence). CDR3 DNA, as far as it was read: TGCACCTGCAGTGCCCGGGACAGGGGTTTTGAACAGTAC. Its translation is CTCSARDRGFEQY. The CDR3 in full is CTCSARDRGFEQYF.

To note about this clone: These gene names are mouse names. The CDR3 goes on 1 residue after the read ends, and that part is filled in from the germline J gene. V usage is TRBV12-2 and J usage is TRBJ2-7; TRBD2 might be the D (6 bases). The germline gives CDR1 SGHLS, CDR2 HYDKME. CDR3 length equals 12 residues. The V gene lost 1 base and the J gene lost 6 bases, with 9 bases spanning the gap. CDR3 loop: CASSLGGGEQYF. The CDR3 bases that were read are TGTGCCAGCTCTCTGGGGGGAGGTGAACAGTAC.

Details on this clone: Gene names denote mouse genes. Read coverage stops 1 residue before the CDR3 terminus; the germline J gene supplies the remainder. The J gene is TRBJ2-5, the V gene TRBV12-1, with 7 bases aligning to TRBD2. This CDR3 spans 15 amino acids. Germline V CDR1 and CDR2: SGHSN, HYEKVE. The junction had 5 bases not matched to a gene; V was cut back by 3 bases and J by 0 bases. Partial CDR3 DNA: TGTGCCAGCTCTTACCGACTGGGTAACCAAGACACCCAGTAC. Translation gives CASSYRLGNQDTQY. The full CDR3 protein is CASSYRLGNQDTQYF.

As for this clone: The genes and germline here are from mouse. The read ends 1 residue before the CDR3 terminus; that terminus is restored from the germline J gene. The V and J genes are TRBV20 and TRBJ2-7, with TRBD1 identical over 11 bases. From germline, CDR1 is GFQATS and CDR2 STVNSAI. Trimming removed 6 bases from V and 5 bases from J; junction bases left unmatched: 3. The CDR3 length is 12 residues. The covered CDR3 bases are TGTGGTGCCTGGACAGGGGGCGATGAACAGTAC. Amino acid sequence: CGAWTGGDEQY. The entire CDR3 is CGAWTGGDEQYF.

This clone turned up a few times. Gene and germline names: mouse. The read finishes 1 residue shy of the CDR3 end, and the germline J gene is used to complete it. The chain couples TRBV13-3 to TRBJ2-5; D possibly corresponds to TRBD1 (6 bases). Between the trimmed V and J ends, which lost 3 bases and 4 bases, there was a span of 9 bases. This CDR3 region has 13 residues. Germline-derived CDR1 and CDR2 are NNHDY and SYVADS. The CDR3 bases that were read are TGTGCCAGCAGTGCGCAGGGGAAAGACACCCAGTAC. It yields the protein CASSAQGKDTQY. The whole CDR3 sequence reads CASSAQGKDTQYF.

On this clone itself: The gene names here belong to mouse. Read data end 1 residue before the CDR3 end; the end is taken from the germline J gene. The chain has TRBV3 and TRBJ2-4; D gene uncertain. CDR3 length: 15 residues. The germline V gene encodes CDR1 SNHLY and CDR2 FYNGKV (reference sequence). V dropped 1 base and J dropped 0 bases, with 8 bases sitting between them. CDR3: CASSLVMGSQNTLYF. The DNA read from the CDR3 is TGTGCCAGCAGCTTAGTGATGGGAAGTCAAAACACCTTGTAC. Drawing the rest from reference TRBV3 and TRBJ2-4, the complete variable domain is GPKVLQIPSHQIIDMGQMVTLNCDPVSNHLYFYWYKQILGQQMEFLVNFYNGKVMEKSKLFKDQFSVERPDGSYFTLKIQPTALEDSAVYFCASSLVMGSQNTLYFGAGTRLSVL.

A single count supports this clone. All gene names here are mouse names. The read is 1 residue too short to cover the CDR3 end, so that end is filled in from the germline J gene. The chain uses TRBV4 and TRBJ1-1, with a tentative D call TRBD1 (6 bases). This CDR3 spans 13 amino acids. Trimming pared 4 bases from V and 3 bases from J, leaving 9 bases between. The germline V gene encodes CDR1 LGHDT and CDR2 YNNKQL (reference sequence). CDR3 loop: CASSFTGYTEVFF. The DNA read from the CDR3 is TGTGCCAGCAGCTTTACAGGGTACACAGAAGTCTTC.

A note on this clone: Gene names refer to mouse genes. The read ends 1 residue early relative to the CDR3; the germline J gene fills the gap. The chain links TRBV13-1 to TRBJ2-4, with 8 bases that match TRBD1. V shed 5 bases, J shed 6 bases, and the junction held 8 bases outside the gene matches. The CDR3 sequence is 14 residues long. Germline CDR1 is NSHNY and CDR2 is SYGAGN. CDR3 DNA (partial): TGTGCCAGCAGCCGCGGACAGGGATGGAACACCTTGTAC. It specifies CASSRGQGWNTLY. The entire CDR3 sequence reads CASSRGQGWNTLYF.

By proportion, this clone is medium-sized. Here the gene names and germline are mouse. The observed sequence ends 1 residue before the CDR3 terminus, with the missing tail filled in from the germline J gene. The V gene is TRBV29, the J gene TRBJ2-2, with no clear D. Germline V gene sequence: CDR1 MSHET, CDR2 SYDVDS. CDR3 length equals 14 residues. V was trimmed by 4 bases and J by 5 bases, leaving 11 bases between them. The CDR3 reads CASSSSGYTGQLYF. The CDR3 DNA, read in part, is TGTGCTAGCAGTTCCTCGGGATATACCGGGCAGCTCTAC.

Regarding this clone: The gene names given are mouse names. The read stops 1 residue short of the end of the CDR3; the missing end is completed from the germline J gene. The V and J genes are TRBV13-1 and TRBJ1-1, with D perhaps matching TRBD1 (5 bases). Trimming took 3 bases from V and 0 from J, leaving 6 bases between them. This CDR3 comprises 13 residues. Germline V lookup: CDR1 NSHNY, CDR2 SYGAGN. The CDR3 bases that were read are TGTGCCAGCAGTGGGACAACAAACACAGAAGTCTTC. Translated: CASSGTTNTEVF. The full CDR3 is CASSGTTNTEVFF.

This clone occurred a few times. Germline and genes here are mouse. The CDR3 here is CASSLVGNEQYF. The DNA read from the CDR3 is TGTGCCAGCAGCTTAGTGGGGAATGAACAGTAC. This chain connects TRBV3 to TRBJ2-7; D is possibly TRBD2 (5 bases). The CDR3 extends 1 residue past the end of the read, so its final part is completed from the germline J gene. The length of the CDR3 is 12 residues. CDR1 is SNHLY, CDR2 FYNGKV, per germline (reference sequence). V was pared by 1 base and J by 5 bases, with 6 bases between.

A note on this clone: Mouse gene names and germline throughout. The observed sequence ends 1 residue before the CDR3 terminus, with the missing tail filled in from the germline J gene. The chain employs TRBV31 and TRBJ2-5, with TRBD1 as a possible D gene (5 bases). Germline CDR1 is GKSSPN and CDR2 is SITVG. Trimming left V 1 base short and J 2 bases short, with 7 bases between. The CDR3 spans 13 residues. The DNA read from the CDR3 is TGTGCCTGGAGTCACCAGGGCCAAGACACCCAGTAC. It yields the protein CAWSHQGQDTQY. The full CDR3 reads CAWSHQGQDTQYF.

The sample holds a few counts of this clone. All gene names here are mouse names. The read terminates 1 residue before the CDR3 end, so the remaining end is supplied by the germline J gene. The chain has TRBV23 and TRBJ2-3. CDR3 length equals 14 residues. The germline V gene encodes CDR1 KGHTA and CDR2 FQNQQP. The CDR3 bases that were read are TGCTCCAGCAGTCAAGAGGCTAGTGCAGAAACGCTGTAT. The encoded protein is CSSSQEASAETLY. The full CDR3 protein is CSSSQEASAETLYF.

Worth noting for this clone: Mouse gene names apply. The read terminates 1 residue before the CDR3 end, so the remaining end is supplied by the germline J gene. The chain employs TRBV13-1 and TRBJ2-3; possibly TRBD1 for D (7 bases). The CDR3 totals 16 residues. The germline gives CDR1 NSHNY, CDR2 SYGAGN. With 2 bases removed from V and 3 bases from J, the gap between germline ends came to 16 bases. The CDR3 loop is CASSEWRGLRAETLYF. The CDR3 DNA, read in part, is TGTGCCAGCAGTGAGTGGAGGGGGCTCAGGGCAGAAACGCTGTAT.

With respect to this clone: Any gene name here is a mouse gene name. The read stops 1 residue short of the end of the CDR3; the missing end is completed from the germline J gene. J is TRBJ2-1 and V is TRBV3; D possibly uses TRBD1 or TRBD2 (6 bases each). The CDR3 is 13 amino acids. V lost 2 bases and J 6 bases, leaving 8 bases between the germline ends. Germline CDR1 and CDR2: SNHLY and FYNGKV (reference sequence). The sequenced CDR3 bases are TGTGCCAGCAGCTTATGGGGGCGTGCTGAGCAGTTC. It yields the protein CASSLWGRAEQF. The whole CDR3 sequence reads CASSLWGRAEQFF.

Details on this clone: Each gene name is a mouse one. The read finishes 1 residue shy of the CDR3 end, and the germline J gene is used to complete it. Different DNA sequences within this sample yield the same CDR3. V gene TRBV26 combines with J gene TRBJ2-5, with D possibly being TRBD1 (5 bases). Germline values: CDR1 KGHPV, CDR2 FQNQEV (reference sequence). CDR3 length: 13 amino acids. V lost 3 bases and J lost 3, with 7 bases in between. CDR3 bases read: TGTGCCAGCAGTCTTGGACATCAAGACACCCAGTAC. Encoded protein: CASSLGHQDTQY. The whole CDR3 sequence reads CASSLGHQDTQYF.

Notes on this clone: Germline and genes: mouse. Read sequence stops 1 residue before the CDR3 end, and the germline J gene provides the missing end. The chain uses TRBV26 and TRBJ1-6, with 9 bases lining up with TRBD1. TRBJ1-6 is filed as an ORF, its function uncertain. Losses at the gene ends were 2 bases for V and 4 bases for J; bases not matched to a gene: 0. There are 15 residues in the CDR3. Germline V lookup: CDR1 KGHPV, CDR2 FQNQEV (reference sequence). Here the CDR3 reads CASSLGQGYNSPLYF. CDR3 DNA, as far as it was read: TGTGCCAGCAGTCTGGGACAGGGGTATAATTCGCCCCTCTAC.

This clone was counted a few times. The gene names given are mouse names. The read is 1 residue too short to cover the CDR3 end, so that end is filled in from the germline J gene. The chain couples TRBV26 to TRBJ1-4, with a weak D call TRBD1 (5 bases). CDR1 is KGHPV and CDR2 is FQNQEV in the germline V gene (reference sequence). V lost 6 bases and J lost 0, with 8 bases in between. The CDR3 runs to 14 residues. Incomplete CDR3 DNA: TGTGCCAGCAGGCAGGGAATTTCCAACGAAAGATTATTT. It specifies CASRQGISNERLF. The whole CDR3 protein reads CASRQGISNERLFF.

This clone has more than one count but fewer than ten. The gene names here belong to mouse. The read terminates 1 residue ahead of where the CDR3 ends, so the germline J gene completes it. The chain joins TRBV21 to TRBJ1-3; 11 bases match TRBD1. TRBV21 is an open reading frame whose function is uncertain. The V segment lost 6 bases and the J segment 2 bases; nucleotides outside the gene matches: 3. There are 15 residues in the CDR3. The CDR3 DNA, read in part, is TGTGCTAGCAGCCGGGACAGGGGGACTGGAAATACGCTCTAT. Protein product: CASSRDRGTGNTLY. The full CDR3 reads CASSRDRGTGNTLYF.

Worth noting for this clone: Mouse gene names and germline throughout. The CDR3 extends 1 residue past the end of the read, so its final part is completed from the germline J gene. The chain has TRBV31 and TRBJ2-7; perhaps TRBD1 as D (6 bases). V was clipped by 0 bases and J by 0 bases, with 12 bases between them. Germline V gene data show CDR1 as GKSSPN and CDR2 as SITVG. CDR3 size: 15 residues. The CDR3: CAWSLSTGNSYEQYF. Incomplete CDR3 DNA: TGTGCCTGGAGTCTTTCTACAGGGAACTCCTATGAACAGTAC.

The sample holds a few counts of this clone. Germline and genes: mouse. The sequence runs out 1 residue before the end of the CDR3; the remainder is reconstructed from the germline J gene. The chain is built from TRBV1 and TRBJ1-3, with D perhaps TRBD1 (6 bases). CDR3 length: 14 amino acids. Germline assignment: CDR1 NSQYPW and CDR2 LRSPGD (reference sequence). Deletions cut 5 bases from V and 0 bases from J, with 8 bases between. CDR3 sequence reads: CTCSQGNSGNTLYF. The sequenced part of the CDR3 DNA is TGCACCTGCAGTCAGGGGAATTCTGGAAATACGCTCTAT.

On this clone itself: Mouse germline and gene names are used. The sequence runs out 1 residue before the end of the CDR3; the remainder is reconstructed from the germline J gene. The genes are TRBV3 and TRBJ2-5; 9 nucleotides line up with TRBD2. J gave up 0 bases and V 5 bases, and 3 bases lay outside the gene matches. The CDR3 covers 15 residues. Germline values: CDR1 SNHLY, CDR2 FYNGKV (reference sequence). The DNA read from the CDR3 is TGTGCCAGCAGCCGGGACTGGGTTAACCAAGACACCCAGTAC. This codes for CASSRDWVNQDTQY. The CDR3, in full, reads CASSRDWVNQDTQYF.